The 23 T cell receptor beta chains below all came from one sample that was sequenced in a study of Graves' ophthalmopathy and Graves' hyperthyroidism. Amplification from RNA transcripts yielded the TCR beta CDR3 regions. After a first-round RT-PCR with HTBI primers, a second-round multiplex PCR was run. TCRdb passed the multiplex PCR reads through MiXCR, listing each CDR3 protein once. The sample yields 45,000 to 60,000 distinct CDR3 sequences, under 55% seen once. Sequenced sample: peripheral blood. Receptors were obtained from an adult woman with Graves' ophthalmopathy.

This clonotype was detected only a few times. The chain couples TRBV6-5 to TRBJ1-3, with D possibly being TRBD1 (6 bases). The CDR3 has 16 amino acids. Trimming shortened V by 6 bases and J by 1 base, and 16 bases separated the two germline ends. Germline V gene data show CDR1 as MNHEY and CDR2 as SVGAGI. Here the CDR3 DNA reads TGTGCCAGCAGGAGGGGGGTTATTGGATCTGGAAACACCATATATTTT. Translated, it gives CASRRGVIGSGNTIYF.

About this clonotype: Since a much larger clone is just one base distant, this may be a read error. The rearrangement joins TRBV7-2 to TRBJ2-1; D remains ambiguous. Germline V gene lookup returns CDR1 SGHTA and CDR2 FQGNSA. This CDR3 is built from 17 residues. CDR3 in DNA: TGCGCCAGCAGCCATGATCTAGGCACCCACTCCTACAATGAGCAGTTCTTC. Translating gives CASSHDLGTHSYNEQFF.

This clonotype was recorded many times. This chain connects TRBV20-1 to TRBJ2-4; possibly TRBD1 for D (6 bases). With 4 bases removed from V and 2 bases from J, the gap between germline ends came to 15 bases. The length of the CDR3 is 15 residues. Germline CDR1 is DFQATT and CDR2 is SNEGSKA (reference sequence). In DNA form, the CDR3 reads TGCAGTGCTACGCACAGGGTCGGGACCAAAAACATTCAGTACTTC. Translation gives CSATHRVGTKNIQYF.

Note on this clonotype: A junction end diverges from the germline sequence, so it may reflect a read error. The V gene is TRBV11-3, the J gene TRBJ1-1; possible D gene TRBD1, 5 bases. This CDR3 is built from 13 residues. Germline V gives CDR1 SGHNT, CDR2 YENEEA. The CDR3 spells CASSLGVSTEASF. CDR3 coding DNA: TGTGCCAGCAGCTTGGGGGTCAGCACCGAAGCTTCCTTT.

This clonotype was recorded many times. The rearrangement joins TRBV18 to TRBJ2-5; D is undetermined. The CDR3 has 13 residues. V dropped 3 bases and J dropped 1 base, with 6 bases sitting between them. CDR1 KGHSH and CDR2 LQKENI come from the germline V gene. DNA for the CDR3: TGTGCCAGCTCACCGGCTCGCCAAGAGACCCAGTACTTC. Translating it yields CASSPARQETQYF.

This clonotype was seen ten or more times. CDR3 coding DNA: TGTGCCAGCAGTGACTTTCACGGAGAGACCCAGTACTTC. Its protein product is CASSDFHGETQYF. The chain is built from TRBV6-4 and TRBJ2-5; D is unclear. The CDR3 loop spans 13 amino acids. The V gene lost 1 base and the J gene lost 4 bases, with 7 bases spanning the gap. Germline CDR1 and CDR2: MRHNA and SNTAGT.

Of note for this clonotype: The conserved closing phenylalanine or tryptophan is absent in this CDR3, likely reflecting a read error. The J gene is TRBJ2-3, the V gene TRBV19; the match to TRBD1 covers 10 bases. Germline V gene lookup returns CDR1 LNHDA and CDR2 SQIVND (reference sequence). Trimming cost V 9 bases and J 5 bases; bases outside gene matches: 8. The CDR3 runs 14 residues. The CDR3 bases are TGTGCCAGCACCAGACAGGGGGCGTTAGATACGCAGTATCTT. Translated: CASTRQGALDTQYL.

The CDR3 reads CASSLLSGRGNETQYF. The CDR3 region has the DNA TGTGCCAGCAGCTTATTAAGCGGGAGGGGCAATGAGACCCAGTACTTC. The chain recombines TRBV7-2 with TRBJ2-5, with 10 nucleotides matching TRBD2. CDR1 and CDR2 (germline): SGHTA, FQGNSA. The ends lost 2 bases at V and 5 bases at J; junction bases unmatched: 8. The CDR3 extends over 16 amino acids.

This clonotype has at least ten counts. The chain joins TRBV7-9 to TRBJ1-2; D is uncertain. V was pared by 1 base and J by 0 bases, with 12 bases between. The CDR3 length is 16 residues. The germline V gene encodes CDR1 SEHNR and CDR2 FQNEAQ (reference sequence). CDR3 DNA: TGTGCCAGCAGCTTAGGCTGGGCAAAAGCTAACTATGGCTACACCTTC. This sequence encodes CASSLGWAKANYGYTF. The whole variable domain, remainder taken from reference TRBV7-9 and TRBJ1-2, is DTGVSQNPRHKITKRGQNVTFRCDPISEHNRLYWYRQTLGQGPEFLTYFQNEAQLEKSRLLSDRFSAERPKGSFSTLEIQRTEQGDSAMYLCASSLGWAKANYGYTFGSGTRLTVV.

The chain joins TRBV11-2 to TRBJ1-5; the D is unclear. The CDR3 consists of 13 residues. CDR1 is SGHAT and CDR2 is FQNNGV in the germline V gene. With 6 bases removed from V and 10 bases from J, the gap between germline ends came to 16 bases. CDR3 loop: CASSSGFNSPQHF. The DNA of the CDR3 is TGTGCCAGCAGTTCAGGTTTCAATTCACCCCAGCATTTT.

In its sample, this clonotype was seen many times. The genes are TRBV5-6 and TRBJ1-1; no clear D gene. This CDR3 has 13 residues. Trimming shortened V by 8 bases and J by 7 bases, and 18 bases separated the two germline ends. Germline loops: CDR1 SGHDT, CDR2 YYEEEE. CDR3 bases: TGTGCCAGTACCCTGAGGGTGGGGAATGAAGCTTTCTTT. Protein: CASTLRVGNEAFF.

The chain joins TRBV20-1 to TRBJ2-1; 11 positions agree with TRBD2. CDR3 size: 11 residues. Looked up from germline, CDR1 is DFQATT and CDR2 is SNEGSKA (reference sequence). V lost 4 bases and J lost 13; bases outside the gene matches: 3. The CDR3 spells CSATTSGTQFF. CDR3 DNA: TGCAGTGCTACGACTAGCGGGACCCAGTTCTTC.

This clonotype was found many times. The chain uses TRBV20-1 and TRBJ1-5; TRBD1 might be the D (5 bases). In germline, CDR1 is DFQATT, CDR2 SNEGSKA (reference sequence). Trimming shortened V by 3 bases and J by 1 base, and 16 bases separated the two germline ends. The CDR3 is 16 residues long. The CDR3 here is CSASGMGELSNQPQHF. For the CDR3, the DNA is TGCAGTGCTAGCGGCATGGGGGAACTAAGCAATCAGCCCCAGCATTTT.

This clonotype was detected many times. The chain uses TRBV6-2 or TRBV6-3 and TRBJ2-1; 8 bases fit TRBD2. The V gene end was trimmed by 7 bases and the J gene end by 5 bases; junction bases not matched to a gene: 7. Germline loops: CDR1 MNHEY, CDR2 SVGEGT. The CDR3 spans 14 residues. Here the CDR3 DNA reads TGTGCCAGCACCCAACTAGCGGCTCACAATGAGCAGTTCTTC. This sequence encodes CASTQLAAHNEQFF.

This clonotype was observed a handful of times. CDR3 protein: CSASPSVSYNEQFF. CDR3 coding DNA: TGCAGTGCTAGTCCCAGCGTATCCTACAATGAGCAGTTCTTC. The chain employs TRBV20-1 and TRBJ2-1, with D unresolved. CDR1 DFQATT and CDR2 SNEGSKA come from the germline V gene (reference sequence). Between the trimmed V and J ends, which lost 3 bases and 1 base, there was a span of 10 bases. The length of the CDR3 is 14 residues.

To note about this clonotype: Germline is not matched at one junction end, which may reflect a read error. The J gene is TRBJ1-5, the V gene TRBV19; D not resolved. CDR1 is LNHDA and CDR2 is SQIVND in the germline V gene (reference sequence). The length of the CDR3 is 16 residues. The chain's CDR3 is CASSIGASSGNEPQHF. For the CDR3, the DNA is TGTGCCAGTAGTATAGGGGCTAGCTCGGGCAATGAGCCCCAGCATTTT. Full variable domain (missing parts from reference TRBV19 and TRBJ1-5): DGGITQSPKYLFRKEGQNVTLSCEQNLNHDAMYWYRQDPGQGLRLIYYSQIVNDFQKGDIAEGYSVSREKKESFPLTVTSAQKNPTAFYLCASSIGASSGNEPQHFGDGTRLSIL.

This clonotype counts as medium-sized. V usage is TRBV29-1 and J usage is TRBJ2-7; D may be TRBD1 (6 bases). In germline, CDR1 is SQVTM, CDR2 ANQGSEA. The germline V and J ends were trimmed by 0 bases and 3 bases, with 6 bases remaining between them. There are 12 residues in the CDR3. The chain's CDR3 is CSVEEDSYEQYF. The DNA of the CDR3 is TGCAGCGTTGAAGAGGACAGCTACGAGCAGTACTTC.

The rearrangement uses TRBV7-8 and TRBJ1-2, with TRBD1 as a possible D gene (6 bases). The CDR3 contains 14 residues. V lost 3 bases to trimming and J lost 6 bases, with 14 bases between them. Germline V CDR1 and CDR2: SGHVS, FQNEAQ. The CDR3: CASSLARGANGYTF. The DNA for the CDR3 is TGTGCCAGCAGCTTGGCGAGGGGGGCCAATGGCTACACCTTC.

The chain has TRBV20-1 and TRBJ2-1; TRBD2 might be the D (5 bases). CDR3 length: 11 amino acids. CDR1 and CDR2 (germline): DFQATT, SNEGSKA (reference sequence). V gave up 2 bases and J gave up 9 bases, with 8 bases separating them. The CDR3 loop is CSARKGVEQFF. The DNA for the CDR3 is TGCAGTGCTAGAAAGGGAGTTGAGCAGTTCTTC.

This clonotype came up many times. This chain uses TRBV4-2 with TRBJ1-1; 9 nucleotides match TRBD1. The CDR3 totals 13 residues. Germline V CDR1 and CDR2: LGHNA, YNFKEQ. V shed 0 bases and J 10 bases; nucleotides not matched to a gene: 3. The CDR3 sequence: CASSQDRGQGAFF. The CDR3 DNA reads TGTGCCAGCAGCCAAGATAGGGGACAGGGAGCTTTCTTT.

This clonotype was seen ten or more times. This rearrangement joins TRBV7-3 to TRBJ2-3, with a tentative D call TRBD2 (6 bases). The CDR3 is made up of 16 amino acids. Per germline, CDR1 SGHTA and CDR2 FQGTGA. V gave up 5 bases and J gave up 7 bases, with 22 bases separating them. The CDR3 bases are TGTGCCAGCAGCCCATCAAGCGCGGGAAGGGCCTATACGCAGTATTTT. It is translated as CASSPSSAGRAYTQYF.

The chain has TRBV10-3 and TRBJ2-7, with 7 bases identical to TRBD2. The germline V gene encodes CDR1 ENHRY and CDR2 SYGVKD. The CDR3 spans 13 residues. The junction had 4 bases not matched to a gene; V was cut back by 6 bases and J by 2 bases. This CDR3 reads CAIRGGGAYEQYF. DNA of the CDR3: TGTGCCATCAGGGGCGGGGGAGCCTACGAGCAGTACTTC.

By frequency in the sample, this clonotype is medium-sized. The J gene is TRBJ1-3, the V gene TRBV19, with a tentative D call TRBD1 (5 bases). CDR1 and CDR2 from the germline V gene are LNHDA and SQIVND (reference sequence). This CDR3 comprises 14 residues. V lost 2 bases and J lost 1, with 6 bases in between. The CDR3 here is CASSIRQSGNTIYF. Written as DNA, the CDR3 is TGTGCCAGTAGTATACGACAGTCTGGAAACACCATATATTTT.